This T cell receptor beta chain was sequenced during a study of Graves' ophthalmopathy and Graves' hyperthyroidism. This CDR3 region has 14 residues. J gave up 4 bases and V 2 bases, and 4 bases lay outside the gene matches. The germline gives CDR1 MNHNS, CDR2 SASEGT. Researchers took RNA transcripts and amplified TCR beta CDR3 regions from them. Investigators did first-round RT-PCR with HTBI primers, then second-round multiplex PCR. TCRdb redid the calling of the multiplex PCR reads with MiXCR, one entry per CDR3 protein. Found here are approximately 700,000 distinct CDR3 sequences, 35% to 45% of them singletons; the top ten hold around 3.3%. Many counts were recorded for this clonotype.

Sequencing input: peripheral blood. This receptor was taken from an adult man with Graves' ophthalmopathy. The genes are TRBV6-1 and TRBJ1-2; 7 bases line up with TRBD1. The CDR3 spells CASSESGQVYGYTF. The CDR3 nucleotides are TGTGCCAGCAGTGAATCAGGACAGGTCTATGGCTACACCTTC.